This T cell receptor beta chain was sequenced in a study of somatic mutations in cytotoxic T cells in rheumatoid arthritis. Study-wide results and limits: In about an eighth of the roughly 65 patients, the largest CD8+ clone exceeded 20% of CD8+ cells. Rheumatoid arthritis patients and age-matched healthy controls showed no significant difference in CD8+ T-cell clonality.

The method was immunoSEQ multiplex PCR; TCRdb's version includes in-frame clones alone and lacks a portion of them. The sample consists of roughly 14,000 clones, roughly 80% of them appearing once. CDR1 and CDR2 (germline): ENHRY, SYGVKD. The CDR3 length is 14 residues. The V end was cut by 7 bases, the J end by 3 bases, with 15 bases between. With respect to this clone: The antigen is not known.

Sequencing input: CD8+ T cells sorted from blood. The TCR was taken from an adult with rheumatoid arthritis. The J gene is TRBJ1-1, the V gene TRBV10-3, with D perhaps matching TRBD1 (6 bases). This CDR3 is CAITPGEPYTEAFF. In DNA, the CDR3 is TGTGCCATCACCCCAGGGGAACCATACACTGAAGCTTTCTTT.